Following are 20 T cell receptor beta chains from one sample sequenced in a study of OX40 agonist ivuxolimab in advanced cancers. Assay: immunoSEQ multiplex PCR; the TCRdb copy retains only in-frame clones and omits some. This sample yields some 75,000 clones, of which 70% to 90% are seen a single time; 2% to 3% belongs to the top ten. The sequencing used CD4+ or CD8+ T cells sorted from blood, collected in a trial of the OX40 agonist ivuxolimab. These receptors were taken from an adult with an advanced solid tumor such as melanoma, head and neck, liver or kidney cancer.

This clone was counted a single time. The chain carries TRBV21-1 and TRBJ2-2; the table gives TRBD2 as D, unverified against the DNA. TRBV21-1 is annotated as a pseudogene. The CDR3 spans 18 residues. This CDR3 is CASSKVRAPREDTGELFF. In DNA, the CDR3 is TGTGCCAGCAGCAAAGTGCGGGCCCCCAGAGAGGACACCGGGGAGCTGTTTTTT.

The CDR3 DNA reads TGCGCCAGCAGCCAAGATTGGGAGGGTACTAATGAAAAACTGTTTTTT. Protein sequence: CASSQDWEGTNEKLFF. The rearrangement joins TRBV4-1 to TRBJ1-4; unclear D gene. CDR3 size: 16 residues. Germline values: CDR1 MGHRA, CDR2 YSYEKL. Between the trimmed V and J ends, which lost 0 bases and 2 bases, there was a span of 10 bases.

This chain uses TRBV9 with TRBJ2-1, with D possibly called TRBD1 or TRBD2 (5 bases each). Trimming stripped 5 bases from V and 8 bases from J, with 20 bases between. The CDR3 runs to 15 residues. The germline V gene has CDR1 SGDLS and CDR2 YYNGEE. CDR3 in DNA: TGTGCCAGCAGGGAGACGGGATCAGGGCATGATGAGCAGTTCTTC. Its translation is CASRETGSGHDEQFF.

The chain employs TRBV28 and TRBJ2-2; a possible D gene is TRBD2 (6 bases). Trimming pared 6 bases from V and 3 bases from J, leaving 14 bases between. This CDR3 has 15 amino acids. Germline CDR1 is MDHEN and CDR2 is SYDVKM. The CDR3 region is CASSLIGGYTGELFF. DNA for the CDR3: TGTGCCAGCAGCCTAATTGGGGGGTACACCGGGGAGCTGTTTTTT.

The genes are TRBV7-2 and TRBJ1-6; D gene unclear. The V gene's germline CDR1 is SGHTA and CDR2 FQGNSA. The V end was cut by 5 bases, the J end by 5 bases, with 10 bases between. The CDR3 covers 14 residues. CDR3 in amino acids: CASSRRQDNSPLHF. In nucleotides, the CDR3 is TGTGCCAGCAGCCGGAGGCAGGATAATTCACCCCTCCACTTT. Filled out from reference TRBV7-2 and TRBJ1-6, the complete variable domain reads GAGVSQSPSNKVTEKGKDVELRCDPISGHTALYWYRQSLGQGLEFLIYFQGNSAPDKSGLPSDRFSAERTGGSVSTLTIQRTQQEDSAVYLCASSRRQDNSPLHFGNGTRLTVT.

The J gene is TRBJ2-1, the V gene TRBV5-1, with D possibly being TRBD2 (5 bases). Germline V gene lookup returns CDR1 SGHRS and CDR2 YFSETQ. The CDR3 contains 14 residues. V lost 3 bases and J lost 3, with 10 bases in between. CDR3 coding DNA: TGCGCCAGCAGCTGGACGGGATTCTACAATGAGCAGTTCTTC. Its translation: CASSWTGFYNEQFF. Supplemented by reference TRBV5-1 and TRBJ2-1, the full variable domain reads KAGVTQTPRYLIKTRGQQVTLSCSPISGHRSVSWYQQTPGQGLQFLFEYFSETQRNKGNFPGRFSGRQFSNSRSEMNVSTLELGDSALYLCASSWTGFYNEQFFGPGTRLTVL.

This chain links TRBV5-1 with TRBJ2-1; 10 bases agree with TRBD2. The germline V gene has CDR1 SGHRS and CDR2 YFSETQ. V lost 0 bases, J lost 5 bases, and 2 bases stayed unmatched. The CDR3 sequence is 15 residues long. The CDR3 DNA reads TGCGCCAGCAGCTTGGAGCTAGCGGGGGACAATGAGCAGTTCTTC. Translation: CASSLELAGDNEQFF.

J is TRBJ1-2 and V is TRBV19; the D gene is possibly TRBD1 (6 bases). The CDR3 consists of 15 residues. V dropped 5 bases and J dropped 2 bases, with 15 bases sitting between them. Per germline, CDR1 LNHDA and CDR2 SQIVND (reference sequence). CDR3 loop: CASSVGTNINYGYTF. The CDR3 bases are TGTGCCAGTAGTGTTGGGACAAACATAAACTATGGCTACACCTTC.

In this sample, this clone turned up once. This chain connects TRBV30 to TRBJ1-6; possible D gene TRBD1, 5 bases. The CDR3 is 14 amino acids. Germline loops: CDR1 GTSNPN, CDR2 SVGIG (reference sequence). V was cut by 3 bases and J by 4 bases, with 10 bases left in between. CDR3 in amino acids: CAWSGDSYNSPLHF. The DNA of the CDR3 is TGTGCCTGGAGCGGAGACAGTTATAATTCACCCCTCCACTTT.

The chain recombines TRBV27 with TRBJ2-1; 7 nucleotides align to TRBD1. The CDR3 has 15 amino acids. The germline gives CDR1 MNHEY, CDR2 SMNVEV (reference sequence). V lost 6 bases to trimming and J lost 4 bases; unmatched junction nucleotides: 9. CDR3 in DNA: TGTGCCAGCAGCGGTAAGACAGGGCAATACAATGAGCAGTTCTTC. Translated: CASSGKTGQYNEQFF.

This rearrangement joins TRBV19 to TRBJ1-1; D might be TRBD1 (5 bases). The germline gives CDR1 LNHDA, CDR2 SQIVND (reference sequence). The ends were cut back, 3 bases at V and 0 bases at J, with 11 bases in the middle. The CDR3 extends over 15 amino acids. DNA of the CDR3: TGTGCCAGTAGTATGAGGGGAGACATGAACACTGAAGCTTTCTTT. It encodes CASSMRGDMNTEAFF.

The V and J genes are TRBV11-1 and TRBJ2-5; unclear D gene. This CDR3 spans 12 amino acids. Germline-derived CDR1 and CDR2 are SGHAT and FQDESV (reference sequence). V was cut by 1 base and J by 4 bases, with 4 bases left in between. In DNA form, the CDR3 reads TGTGCCAGCAGCTTAGATCGAGAGACCCAGTACTTC. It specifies CASSLDRETQYF.

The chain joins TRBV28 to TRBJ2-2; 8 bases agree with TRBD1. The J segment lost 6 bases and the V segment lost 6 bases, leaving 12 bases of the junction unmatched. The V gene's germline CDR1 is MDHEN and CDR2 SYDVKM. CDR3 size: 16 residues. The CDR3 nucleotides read TGTGCCAGCAGCTCCCTCTCGACAGGGGCGGCCGGGGAGCTGTTTTTT. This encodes CASSSLSTGAAGELFF.

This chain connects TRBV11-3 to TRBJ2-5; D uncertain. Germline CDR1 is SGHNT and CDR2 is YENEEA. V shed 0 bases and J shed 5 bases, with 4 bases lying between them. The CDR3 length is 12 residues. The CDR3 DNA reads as TGTGCCAGCAGCTTAGATGGGGAGACCCAGTACTTC. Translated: CASSLDGETQYF.

CDR3: CASSPQGATEAFF. CDR3 DNA: TGTGCCAGCAGCCCACAGGGGGCAACTGAAGCTTTCTTT. This chain connects TRBV2 to TRBJ1-1; 9 positions agree with TRBD1. The length of the CDR3 is 13 residues. Per the germline V gene, CDR1 is SNHLY and CDR2 is FYNNEI. The junction had 4 bases not matched to a gene; V was cut back by 6 bases and J by 5 bases.

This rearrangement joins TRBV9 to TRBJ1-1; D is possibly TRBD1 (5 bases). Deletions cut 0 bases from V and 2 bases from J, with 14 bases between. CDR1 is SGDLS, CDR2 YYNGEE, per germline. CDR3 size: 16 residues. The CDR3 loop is CASSVGTWGGNTEAFF. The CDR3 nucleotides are TGTGCCAGCAGCGTAGGGACCTGGGGGGGAAACACTGAAGCTTTCTTT.

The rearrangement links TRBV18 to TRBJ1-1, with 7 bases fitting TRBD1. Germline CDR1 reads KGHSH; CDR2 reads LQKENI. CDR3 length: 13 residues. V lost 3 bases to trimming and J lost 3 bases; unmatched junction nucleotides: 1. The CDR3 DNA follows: TGTGCCAGCTCACCTCAGGGGGACACTGAAGCTTTCTTT. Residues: CASSPQGDTEAFF.

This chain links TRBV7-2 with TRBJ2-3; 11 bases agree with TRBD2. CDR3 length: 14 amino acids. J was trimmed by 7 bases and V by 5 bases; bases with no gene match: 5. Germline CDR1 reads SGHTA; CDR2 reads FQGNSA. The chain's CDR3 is CASSPGTSGYTQYF. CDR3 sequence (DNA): TGTGCCAGCAGCCCCGGGACTAGCGGTTATACGCAGTATTTT.

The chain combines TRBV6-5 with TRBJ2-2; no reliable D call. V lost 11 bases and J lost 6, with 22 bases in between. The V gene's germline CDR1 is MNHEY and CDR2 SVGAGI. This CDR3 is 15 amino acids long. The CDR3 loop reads CAARSGGSNAGELFF. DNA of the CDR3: TGTGCCGCTCGATCGGGTGGGTCAAACGCCGGGGAGCTGTTTTTT.

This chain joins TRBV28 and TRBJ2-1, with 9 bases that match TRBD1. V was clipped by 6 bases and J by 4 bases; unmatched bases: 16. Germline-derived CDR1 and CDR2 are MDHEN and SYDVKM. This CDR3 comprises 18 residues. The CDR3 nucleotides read TGTGCCAGCAGCTTCGCGGGACAGGGAAGGTCGACGTACAATGAGCAGTTCTTC. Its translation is CASSFAGQGRSTYNEQFF.